This T cell receptor beta chain derives from a study of regulatory T cells in long-lasting Graves disease. Both iRepertoire HTBI primers and Arm-PCR of CDR3 regions were used to build the TCR beta libraries. MiXCR was run by TCRdb on the multiplex PCR reads, yielding one entry per CDR3 protein. The table includes hundreds of thousands of distinct CDR3 sequences, roughly 20% detected once. Trimming stripped 7 bases from V and 0 bases from J, with 10 bases between. The germline CDR1 and CDR2 sequences are LGHDT and YNNKEL (reference sequence). CDR3 length: 13 amino acids. Findings and caveats of the study: Persistent Graves' patients showed less TCR diversity than newly diagnosed patients showed. Under persistent disease, TRBV28, TRBJ1-2 and TRBJ2-5 were used preferentially. What was studied was peripheral blood only, and not thyroid tissue.

The time point was: persistent/refractory GD, antithyroid drugs over 5 years with positive TRAb. The TCR library was made from RNA extracted from PBMCs. The authors drew patients from an endocrinology department in Xi'an, China. This clonotype was detected a few times. The antigen is not known. The specimen comprised peripheral blood mononuclear cells (PBMCs), sampled when the disease was refractory, from a patient treated with antithyroid drugs. The sequence was collected from a female donor with Graves disease. The chain recombines TRBV3-1 with TRBJ2-7; D might be TRBD2 (7 bases). The CDR3 is CASTGGRSYEQYF. The CDR3 DNA sequence: TGTGCCAGCACGGGGGGCCGCTCCTACGAGCAGTACTTC.